These 2 T cell receptor beta chains came from one sample sequenced in a study of shared clonotypes between healthy human individuals. The method was immunoSEQ multiplex PCR; TCRdb's version includes in-frame clones alone and lacks a portion of them. Here the sample spans about 1.5 million clones, roughly 96% being singletons. The sequenced sample was naive CD4+ T cells sorted from blood. The subset: CD45RA+ positively selected. These receptors were obtained from a man younger than 45 in good health.

The chain joins TRBV7-9 to TRBJ1-2, with TRBD1 matching 10 bases. The CDR3 sequence is 16 residues long. Trimming at V came to 5 bases and at J to 4 bases, leaving 10 bases not matched to a gene. The germline V gene has CDR1 SEHNR and CDR2 FQNEAQ (reference sequence). The CDR3: CASSLKGQGPLYGYTF. Here the CDR3 DNA reads TGTGCCAGCAGCCTAAAGGGACAGGGGCCCCTCTATGGCTACACCTTC.

The rearrangement joins TRBV5-4 to TRBJ2-5; D gene ambiguous. Germline CDR1 and CDR2: SGHNT and YYREEE (reference sequence). The CDR3 is 13 amino acids. V dropped 4 bases and J dropped 0 bases, with 7 bases sitting between them. CDR3 DNA: TGTGCCAGCAGCAGAATGGACCAAGAGACCCAGTACTTC. Its translation is CASSRMDQETQYF. The full variable domain, with the rest looked up from reference TRBV5-4 and TRBJ2-5, is ETGVTQSPTHLIKTRGQQVTLRCSSQSGHNTVSWYQQALGQGPQFIFQYYREEENGRGNFPPRFSGLQFPNYSSELNVNALELDDSALYLCASSRMDQETQYFGPGTRLLVL.